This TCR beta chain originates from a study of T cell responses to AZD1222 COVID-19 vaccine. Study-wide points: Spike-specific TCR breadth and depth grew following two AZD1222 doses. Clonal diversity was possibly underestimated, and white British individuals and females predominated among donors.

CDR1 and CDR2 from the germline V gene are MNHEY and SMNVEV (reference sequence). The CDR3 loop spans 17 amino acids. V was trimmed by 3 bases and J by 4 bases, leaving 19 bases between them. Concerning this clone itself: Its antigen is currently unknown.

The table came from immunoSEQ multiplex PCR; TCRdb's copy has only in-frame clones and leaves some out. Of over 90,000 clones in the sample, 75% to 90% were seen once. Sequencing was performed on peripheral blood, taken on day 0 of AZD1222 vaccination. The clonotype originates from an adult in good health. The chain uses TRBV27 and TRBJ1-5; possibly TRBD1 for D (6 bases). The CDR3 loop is CASSLGGAGGRNQPQHF. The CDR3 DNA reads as TGTGCCAGCAGTTTGGGGGGGGCGGGGGGCAGGAATCAGCCCCAGCATTTT.